This TCR beta chain originates from a study of OX40 agonist ivuxolimab in advanced cancers. V was clipped by 2 bases and J by 13 bases, with 9 bases between them. This CDR3 is built from 11 residues. Germline V gene data show CDR1 as ENHRY and CDR2 as SYGVKD. Repertoires were generated with immunoSEQ multiplex PCR, while TCRdb's copy carries only in-frame clones and drops some. The sample shows tens of thousands of clones, 82% of them seen only once. The TCR sequence derives from an adult with an advanced solid tumor such as melanoma, head and neck, liver or kidney cancer. Sequencing was performed on CD4+ or CD8+ T cells sorted from blood, taken in a trial of the OX40 agonist ivuxolimab. The V and J genes are TRBV10-3 and TRBJ2-1; D may be TRBD2 (6 bases). This chain's CDR3 is CAISEGDSQFF. The CDR3 DNA is TGTGCCATCAGTGAGGGGGACTCCCAGTTCTTC.